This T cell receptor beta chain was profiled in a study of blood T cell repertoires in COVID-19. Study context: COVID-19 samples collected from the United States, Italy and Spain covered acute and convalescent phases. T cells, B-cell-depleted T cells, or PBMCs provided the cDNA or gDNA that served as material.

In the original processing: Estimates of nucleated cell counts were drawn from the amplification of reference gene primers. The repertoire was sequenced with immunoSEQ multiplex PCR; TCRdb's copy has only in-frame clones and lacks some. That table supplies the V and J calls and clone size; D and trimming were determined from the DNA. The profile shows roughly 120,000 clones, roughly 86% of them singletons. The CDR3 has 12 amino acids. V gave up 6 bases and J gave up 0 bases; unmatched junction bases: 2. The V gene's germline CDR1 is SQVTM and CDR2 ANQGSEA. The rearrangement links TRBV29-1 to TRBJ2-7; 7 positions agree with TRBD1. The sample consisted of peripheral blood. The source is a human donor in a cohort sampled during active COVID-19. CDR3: CSVGTDSYEQYF. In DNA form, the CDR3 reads TGCAGCGTCGGGACAGACTCCTACGAGCAGTACTTC.